This T cell receptor (beta chain) is drawn from a study of T cell responses to AZD1222 COVID-19 vaccine. Notes on the study in general: Spike-spanning, vaccine-associated CD4 TCRs were dominant at 160-218 and 743-854.

Sequenced by immunoSEQ multiplex PCR; TCRdb stores in-frame clones only, minus some. Of 140,000 to 150,000 clones detected, under 95% appear once; the ten largest clones hold about 8.6%. Comment on this clone: Its antigen remains unknown.

V lost 3 bases and J 5 bases, leaving 11 bases between the germline ends. CDR3 length equals 14 residues. From germline, CDR1 is LNHNV and CDR2 YYDKDF (reference sequence). This clonotype was obtained from an adult in good health. V usage is TRBV15 and J usage is TRBJ2-1; no clear D gene. The source was peripheral blood, collected on day 0 of AZD1222 vaccination. The CDR3 sequence: CATSREGTDNEQFF. The CDR3 region has the DNA TGTGCCACCAGCAGGGAAGGAACTGACAATGAGCAGTTCTTC.